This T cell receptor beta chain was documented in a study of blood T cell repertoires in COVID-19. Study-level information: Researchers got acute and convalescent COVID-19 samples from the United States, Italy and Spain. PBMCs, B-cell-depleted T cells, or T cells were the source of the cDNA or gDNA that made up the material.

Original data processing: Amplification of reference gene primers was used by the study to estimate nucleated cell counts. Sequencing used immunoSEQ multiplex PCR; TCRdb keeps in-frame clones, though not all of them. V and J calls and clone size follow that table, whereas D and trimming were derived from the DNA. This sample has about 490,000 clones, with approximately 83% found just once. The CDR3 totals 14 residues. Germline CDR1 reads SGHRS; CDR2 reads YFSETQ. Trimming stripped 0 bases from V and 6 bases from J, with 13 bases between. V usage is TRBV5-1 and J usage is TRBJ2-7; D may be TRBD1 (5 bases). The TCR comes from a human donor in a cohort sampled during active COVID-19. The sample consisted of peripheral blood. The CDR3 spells CASSLEPRVGEQYF. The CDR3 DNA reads TGCGCCAGCAGCTTGGAGCCCAGGGTCGGCGAGCAGTACTTC.